The present T cell receptor (beta chain) was sequenced within a study of spatial heterogeneity in lung cancer. Looking at the study overall: Available follow-up PBMC samples were sequenced, at a median of roughly two years post-resection.

Stated time point: blood at routine non-recurrence follow-up after resection. No cell sorting; template was whole RNA from tumor, lung tissue or PBMC. Study results and limitations: Detection of ubiquitous tumor TCRs in blood was higher at resection than follow-up.

TCRdb reprocessed the 5' RACE reads with MiXCR, giving one entry per CDR3 protein. This table has nearly 95,000 distinct CDR3 sequences, approximately 20% appearing once. A word on this clonotype: Its antigen remains unidentified.

The sequence came from a male donor with early-stage non-small cell lung cancer. The sample in question was PBMCs, obtained at follow-up.

The CDR3 protein is CSARDRQGPHQPQHF. CDR3 nucleotides: TGCAGTGCTAGAGATCGGCAGGGGCCTCATCAGCCCCAGCATTTT. This rearrangement joins TRBV20-1 to TRBJ1-5; D possibly corresponds to TRBD1 (6 bases). Trimming shortened V by 0 bases and J by 5 bases, and 14 bases separated the two germline ends. This CDR3 has 15 amino acids. Germline CDR1 reads DFQATT; CDR2 reads SNEGSKA (reference sequence).